This T cell receptor (beta chain) was sequenced in a study of T cells in Graves' hyperthyroidism and ophthalmopathy. Template material for amplifying TCR beta CDR3 regions consisted of RNA transcripts. In the first-round RT-PCR of the TCR CDR3, the HTBI primer set was used. TCRdb itself ran the multiplex PCR reads through MiXCR, one entry per CDR3 protein. The sample contains 400,000 to 550,000 distinct CDR3 sequences, roughly 25% of which appear only once. The table lists this clonotype with many counts. The antigen is unknown. V gave up 3 bases and J gave up 0 bases, with 9 bases separating them. The V gene's germline CDR1 is GTSNPN and CDR2 SVGIG (reference sequence). The CDR3 extends over 14 amino acids. Whole-study findings and limits: It was a median approximately six months before onset that the model predicted ophthalmopathy.

The receptor was isolated from a woman aged 25 to 45 with Graves' ophthalmopathy. Sequencing input: blood. V usage is TRBV30 and J usage is TRBJ1-3; D unclear. CDR3 DNA: TGTGCCTGGAGCCAAGGGATCTCTGGAAACACCATATATTTT. This gives the protein CAWSQGISGNTIYF.